A selection of T cell receptor beta chains follows, all from one sample in a study of T cells after yellow fever vaccination. One entry per CDR3 protein, called by TCRdb with MiXCR from the 5' RACE reads. The sample contains hundreds of thousands of distinct CDR3 sequences, 9% to 15% of which appear only once. Source: PBMCs, taken on the day of the yellow fever booster vaccination. The origin of the receptors is a young man who received the YFV17D yellow fever vaccine. Each CDR3 is given with its conserved first and last residue. D genes are given only for firm matches. Not every row has a clone size; where given, it reads once, few, many or a size class.

CDR3 DNA	CDR3 protein	CDR3 length	V gene	D gene	J gene	clone size
TGTGCCAGCAGCTTATGGACAGGGGGGTACACCGGGGAGCTGTTTTTT	CASSLWTGGYTGELFF	16	TRBV7-2	TRBD1	TRBJ2-2	once
TGCGCCAGCAGCCAGGACAGCTCCTACAATGAGCAGTTCTTC	CASSQDSSYNEQFF	14	TRBV4-3	NA	TRBJ2-1	many
TGTGCCAGTACCTTCTGGGCGGGAGCTCTAGATGAGCAGTTCTTC	CASTFWAGALDEQFF	15	TRBV19	TRBD2	TRBJ2-1	NA
TGTGCCAGCAGCCCCGGACATTCCTATGGCTACACCTTC	CASSPGHSYGYTF	13	TRBV5-8	NA	TRBJ1-2	few
TGTGCCAGCGTTTGGTCGCGGGGCACAGATACGCAGTATTTT	CASVWSRGTDTQYF	14	TRBV2	NA	TRBJ2-3	few
TGCGCCAGCAGCTTGAATACCCCACCATCGGAGCAGTACTTC	CASSLNTPPSEQYF	14	TRBV5-1	NA	TRBJ2-7	few
TGTGCCAGTACTGAGACGGGAAGGGATGAGCAGTTCTTC	CASTETGRDEQFF	13	TRBV19	NA	TRBJ2-1	NA
TGTGCCAGCAGTATACTCACCGGGACAGACGACACCGGGGAGCTGTTTTTT	CASSILTGTDDTGELFF	17	TRBV28	TRBD1	TRBJ2-2	many
TGTGCCAGCACCGGGGGGGATACGCAGTATTTT	CASTGGDTQYF	11	TRBV6-5	TRBD2	TRBJ2-3	few
TGTGCCAGCGCACGGGGACAGGGGAGAGAAAATGGCTACACCTTC	CASARGQGRENGYTF	15	TRBV9	TRBD1	TRBJ1-2	NA
TGCAGTGCTAGAGATCTGAGGACACCTAATGAAAAACTGTTTTTT	CSARDLRTPNEKLFF	15	TRBV20-1	NA	TRBJ1-4	NA
TGCAGTGCCCGGGGCTTGCGGGAGGCTTCCCGTGCGACAGATACGCAGTATTTT	CSARGLREASRATDTQYF	18	TRBV20-1	TRBD2	TRBJ2-3	NA
TGTGCCAGCTCACCACCTGGGCCGGTGTTCCAAGAGACCCAGTACTTC	CASSPPGPVFQETQYF	16	TRBV18	NA	TRBJ2-5	few
TGTGCCAGCAGCCCCCGACTCTATGGCTACACCTTC	CASSPRLYGYTF	12	TRBV7-2	NA	TRBJ1-2	few
TGTGCCAGCAGCGTCCGGGTCGACAGTTACAATGAGCAGTTCTTC	CASSVRVDSYNEQFF	15	TRBV5-6	NA	TRBJ2-1	many
TGTGCCAGCAGTCCCCAGGGTGCTGAGCCCCAGCATTTT	CASSPQGAEPQHF	13	TRBV11-2	NA	TRBJ1-5	NA
TGCGCCAGCAGCCCCGAGCTTGACGGGGTCTACGAGCAGTACTTC	CASSPELDGVYEQYF	15	TRBV4-1	NA	TRBJ2-7	few
TGTGCCAGCAGCTCGGGGGCTTCCTACGAGCAGTACTTC	CASSSGASYEQYF	13	TRBV5-5	NA	TRBJ2-7	NA
TGCGCCAGCAGCTTGCCGACTAGCGGGGACAGATACAATGAGCAGTTCTTC	CASSLPTSGDRYNEQFF	17	TRBV5-1	TRBD2	TRBJ2-1	few
TGTGCCAGCAAGCCCCTGTTGGGAAGTTCCGTCTATGGCTACACCTTC	CASKPLLGSSVYGYTF	16	TRBV2	NA	TRBJ1-2	NA
TGTGCCAGCAGCGCCTGGCGGTCGGAGACCCAGTACTTC	CASSAWRSETQYF	13	TRBV13	NA	TRBJ2-5	NA
TGTGCCAGCAGGGGAGGGCTAGCGGGAACCGGATTGTACGAGCAGTACTTC	CASRGGLAGTGLYEQYF	17	TRBV28	TRBD2	TRBJ2-7	NA
TGTGCCATCAGTGAAGGAACAGGGGGCGCCTACAATGAGCAGTTCTTC	CAISEGTGGAYNEQFF	16	TRBV10-3	TRBD1	TRBJ2-1	few
TGCGCCGCGGCTACTAGCGGGAGGGCAGACGAGCAGTACTTC	CAAATSGRADEQYF	14	TRBV20-1	TRBD2	TRBJ2-7	NA
TGCAGTGCAACCAGGGGACGGGGCCAAGAGACCCAGTACTTC	CSATRGRGQETQYF	14	TRBV20-1	NA	TRBJ2-5	few
TGTGCCAGCAGCTCCCGGACTAGCGTTGCAACAGATACGCAGTATTTT	CASSSRTSVATDTQYF	16	TRBV7-2	TRBD2	TRBJ2-3	few
TGTGCCAGCAGACTGGGACGGTCCTCTGGGGCCAACGTCCTGACTTTC	CASRLGRSSGANVLTF	16	TRBV5-4	NA	TRBJ2-6	few
TGTGCCAGCAGCACCGGGGCCGGGAGTATCAACGAGCAGTACTTC	CASSTGAGSINEQYF	15	TRBV28	NA	TRBJ2-7	NA
TGTGCCAGCAGCTTTGGGCTAGCTCATTACAATGAGCAGTTCTTC	CASSFGLAHYNEQFF	15	TRBV5-5	NA	TRBJ2-1	few
TGTGCCAGCAGCTTAGATTCTCTAGCGGGAGGCGTCCAAGAGACCCAGTACTTC	CASSLDSLAGGVQETQYF	18	TRBV11-2	TRBD2	TRBJ2-5	NA
TGTGCCAGCGGACTAGCGGGAGTCCACGAGCAGTACTTC	CASGLAGVHEQYF	13	TRBV27	TRBD2	TRBJ2-7	few
TGCGCCAGCAGCTTGGGCAGGGGGCTAGAAGAAGCTTTCTTT	CASSLGRGLEEAFF	14	TRBV5-1	TRBD1	TRBJ1-1	NA
TGCAGCGTGGAGCGGGAGGGAAGCACAGATACGCAGTATTTT	CSVEREGSTDTQYF	14	TRBV29-1	TRBD2	TRBJ2-3	many
TGCGCCAGCAGGGTTGGGGGGGACAATGAGCAGTTCTTC	CASRVGGDNEQFF	13	TRBV5-1	TRBD2	TRBJ2-1	NA
TGTGCCAGCAGCTCATTTAGGGGGCCCGCTGGATCACCCCTCCACTTT	CASSSFRGPAGSPLHF	16	TRBV7-9	TRBD1	TRBJ1-6	few
TGTGCCAGCAACGGACAGGTGGGTCATGGCTGCACCTTC	CASNGQVGHGCTF	13	TRBV6-2/TRBV6-3	TRBD1	TRBJ1-2	NA
TGCAGTGCTACTAGCGGGAGTTCCTACAATGAGCAGTTCTTC	CSATSGSSYNEQFF	14	TRBV20-1	TRBD2	TRBJ2-1	few
TGCAGCGTTGAACATTTCAACAGGGGAAAGACCCAGTACTTC	CSVEHFNRGKTQYF	14	TRBV29-1	TRBD1	TRBJ2-5	NA
TGTGCCAGCTCCCCGCGGACAGGGGGCAGTGGGGATCAGCCCCAGCATTTT	CASSPRTGGSGDQPQHF	17	TRBV18	TRBD1	TRBJ1-5	NA
TGCAGTGCTACTACACCCTGGCACAATGAGCAGTTCTTC	CSATTPWHNEQFF	13	TRBV20-1	NA	TRBJ2-1	many
TGCAGTGCTAGCGGCGGGGCCTACACCGGGGAGCTGTTTTTT	CSASGGAYTGELFF	14	TRBV20-1	NA	TRBJ2-2	NA
TGTGCCAGCAGCCAAGAAGGGACTAGCGGGTACTGGTCTCATGAGCAGTTCTTC	CASSQEGTSGYWSHEQFF	18	TRBV3-1	TRBD2	TRBJ2-1	NA
TGTGCCAGCAGCTTAGGGCTCCTAGCGGTAGCTAGCACAGATACGCAGTATTTT	CASSLGLLAVASTDTQYF	18	TRBV12-3/TRBV12-4	TRBD2	TRBJ2-3	many
TGCGCCAGCAGCCCCGCATGGACAGGGGTGGGGCACGAGCAGTACTTC	CASSPAWTGVGHEQYF	16	TRBV5-1	TRBD1	TRBJ2-7	many
TGCAGTGCCCCAGACTCCATCACAGATACGCAGTATTTT	CSAPDSITDTQYF	13	TRBV20-1	NA	TRBJ2-3	NA
TGCAGCGTTGACCTAAAGACAGGGAAGGGGGCCGGGGAGCTGTTTTTT	CSVDLKTGKGAGELFF	16	TRBV29-1	TRBD1	TRBJ2-2	few
TGTGCCAGCAGCTTAGGTGAGGGACAGGACAGGAACATTCAGTACTTC	CASSLGEGQDRNIQYF	16	TRBV7-2	TRBD1	TRBJ2-4	few
TGTGCCAGCAGCTTAGCCCCCGGGACAGGGGGCTACGAGCAGTACTTC	CASSLAPGTGGYEQYF	16	TRBV7-8	TRBD1	TRBJ2-7	NA
TGTGCCAGCAGCCCAACCGGGACTCAGTTCTACGAGCAGTACTTC	CASSPTGTQFYEQYF	15	TRBV7-9	NA	TRBJ2-7	NA
TGTGCCAGCAGTGCCTCCGGGACACAAATACAAGAGACCCAGTACTTC	CASSASGTQIQETQYF	16	TRBV25-1	NA	TRBJ2-5	few
TGTGCCAGCAGGTCAACACAAGCGGGAGGCTACAATGAGCAGTTCTTC	CASRSTQAGGYNEQFF	16	TRBV4-2	TRBD2	TRBJ2-1	NA
TGTGCCAGCAGCTTAGCTGCCACCAGCCCTGGCTACACCTTC	CASSLAATSPGYTF	14	TRBV11-2	NA	TRBJ1-2	NA
TGTGCCAGCAGACAGACCAGCTATGGCTACACCTTC	CASRQTSYGYTF	12	TRBV2	NA	TRBJ1-2	NA